Below, 10 T cell receptor beta chains from the same sample are listed, as sequenced in a study of T cell repertoires in cytomegalovirus infection. TCRdb re-derived calls from the reads in MiXCR, one entry per CDR3 protein. The repertoire holds about 680,000 distinct CDR3 sequences, with 20% to 25% as singletons. Specimen: CD8+ T cells from PBMCs. These receptors were obtained from a human donor in good health (CMV status not recorded). Some clones in this sample may be carry-over from other donors' samples.

Concerning this clonotype: At one of its ends the junction is not consistent with the germline gene, which may arise from a read error. The V call is TRBV20-1, the J call TRBJ2-3; TRBD2 agrees at 7 bases. Germline V gene sequence: CDR1 DFQATT, CDR2 SNEGSKA (reference sequence). The CDR3 is 13 amino acids. The DNA of the CDR3 is TGCAGTGCTAGAGATTCCCTGAGCGGGGCTCACAATTTT. Amino acid sequence: CSARDSLSGAHNF.

The rearrangement uses TRBV19 and TRBJ2-1; the match to TRBD1 covers 7 bases. The V and J ends lost 5 bases and 5 bases, in that order; junction bases with no gene match: 12. Germline V lookup: CDR1 LNHDA, CDR2 SQIVND (reference sequence). The CDR3 covers 16 residues. The CDR3: CASSGTQGDRDNEQFF. The CDR3 nucleotides are TGTGCCAGTAGTGGTACCCAGGGGGACCGTGACAATGAGCAGTTCTTC.

This clonotype occurred a few times. The rearrangement uses TRBV14 and TRBJ2-3; the match to TRBD2 covers 12 bases. Per germline, CDR1 SGHDN and CDR2 FVKESK. The V gene end was trimmed by 2 bases and the J gene end by 4 bases; junction bases not matched to a gene: 1. The CDR3 sequence is 15 residues long. The chain's CDR3 is CASSQRTSGADTQYF. Here the CDR3 DNA reads TGTGCCAGCAGCCAAAGGACTAGCGGGGCAGATACGCAGTATTTT.

This chain joins TRBV20-1 and TRBJ2-1; D perhaps matches TRBD2 (6 bases). The CDR3 extends over 15 amino acids. CDR1 and CDR2 (germline): DFQATT, SNEGSKA (reference sequence). The V and J ends lost 2 bases and 0 bases respectively, with 11 bases between them. CDR3 in amino acids: CSARRGTSSYNEQFF. In DNA form, the CDR3 reads TGCAGTGCTAGACGGGGGACCAGCTCCTACAATGAGCAGTTCTTC.

This clonotype appeared many times. The rearrangement uses TRBV28 and TRBJ1-2, with unresolved D. The CDR3 runs 17 residues. Germline V gene lookup returns CDR1 MDHEN and CDR2 SYDVKM. The V end lost 1 base, the J end lost 0 bases, and 15 bases lay between the germline ends. This chain's CDR3 is CASSLYHRGLTNYGYTF. The DNA of the CDR3 is TGTGCCAGCAGTTTATATCATCGCGGCCTAACTAACTATGGCTACACCTTC.

Regarding this clonotype: This CDR3 fails to terminate in the conserved phenylalanine or tryptophan, so it likely reflects a read error. The V call is TRBV6-6, the J call TRBJ1-5; 7 positions agree with TRBD1. The CDR3 covers 14 residues. Per the germline V gene, CDR1 is MNHNY and CDR2 is SVGAGI (reference sequence). The CDR3 sequence: CASSQDRVEQPQHV. CDR3 in DNA: TGTGCCAGCAGTCAAGACAGGGTCGAACAGCCGCAGCATGTT.

The chain has TRBV29-1 and TRBJ2-2; TRBD2 agrees at 7 bases. The CDR3 sequence is 13 residues long. Germline CDR1 SQVTM, CDR2 ANQGSEA. V lost 3 bases, J lost 6 bases, and 4 bases stayed unmatched. The CDR3 spells CSVETGGAGELFF. The CDR3 nucleotides are TGCAGCGTTGAGACGGGGGGTGCCGGGGAGCTGTTTTTT.

This clonotype was seen a handful of times. The CDR3 protein is CASSLAQDTYF. The CDR3 DNA is TGTGCCAGCAGCTTAGCGCAGGACACGTACTTC. The chain combines TRBV7-9 with TRBJ2-7, with D maybe TRBD1 (5 bases). Trimming took 0 bases from V and 12 from J, leaving 9 bases between them. The CDR3 has 11 residues. CDR1 is SEHNR, CDR2 FQNEAQ, per germline (reference sequence).

The CDR3 nucleotides are TGTGCCAGCAGCTTCGCAGGGCCCCAGCATTTT. Translation gives CASSFAGPQHF. This chain joins TRBV5-6 and TRBJ1-5; no definite D call. The germline V gene has CDR1 SGHDT and CDR2 YYEEEE. The length of the CDR3 is 11 residues. The V gene lost 2 bases and the J gene lost 9 bases, with 6 bases spanning the gap.

This clonotype has at least ten counts. This sequence joins TRBV7-2 and TRBJ1-5; a weak D match, TRBD1 (5 bases). Germline loops: CDR1 SGHTA, CDR2 FQGNSA. Trimming removed 2 bases at V and 4 bases at J, with 21 bases between. The CDR3 runs 18 residues. The CDR3 loop is CASSLRGPGDKDNQPQHF. CDR3 DNA: TGTGCCAGCAGCTTAAGGGGCCCCGGAGACAAGGATAATCAGCCCCAGCATTTT.